The entry below describes one TCR beta chain. Its antigen is unknown. The germline V and J ends were trimmed by 6 bases and 0 bases, with 12 bases remaining between them. Germline CDR1 LNHDA, CDR2 SQIVND (reference sequence). The CDR3 is 15 amino acids. The record originates from a study of CD8+CD57+ T cells in acquired aplastic anemia. Study as a whole: Mean yield of DNA from sorted CD4+ and CD8+ cells was approximately 3 ug. The study, taken as a whole, reports: Some 29 CD8+ CDR3 sequences were shared between patients and controls.

According to the study, genomic DNA was the template for TCR beta VDJ and CDR3 profiling. Each CDR3 protein is one row after TCRdb ran MiXCR on the reads. The sample consists of under 350,000 distinct CDR3 sequences, about 56% of them appearing once. Sequencing was carried out using sorted CD4+, CD8+, or CD8+CD57+ T cells (not recorded which) from PBMCs. This clonotype was sampled from a human donor with severe aplastic anemia or a healthy control (not recorded which). The chain is built from TRBV19 and TRBJ1-5; tentatively, D is TRBD1 (6 bases). Here the CDR3 reads CASRGGLNSNQPQHF. The CDR3 region has the DNA TGTGCCAGTAGGGGGGGGCTGAATAGCAATCAGCCCCAGCATTTT.